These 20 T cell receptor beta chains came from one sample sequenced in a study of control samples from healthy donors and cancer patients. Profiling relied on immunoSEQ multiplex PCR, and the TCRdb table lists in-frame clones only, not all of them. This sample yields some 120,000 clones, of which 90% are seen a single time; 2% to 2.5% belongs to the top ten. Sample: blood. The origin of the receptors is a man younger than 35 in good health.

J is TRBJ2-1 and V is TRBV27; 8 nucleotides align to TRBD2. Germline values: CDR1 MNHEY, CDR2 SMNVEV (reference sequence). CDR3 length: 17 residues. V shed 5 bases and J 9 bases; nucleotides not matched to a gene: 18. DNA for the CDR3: TGTGCCAGCAGTCCCACGGGCTGGCGGGAGGTTAGTATTGAGCAGTTCTTC. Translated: CASSPTGWREVSIEQFF.

The CDR3, as DNA: TGTGCCAGCAGTTTAAGGGTGGACACTGAAGCTTTCTTT. This translates into CASSLRVDTEAFF. The chain recombines TRBV12-3 or TRBV12-4 with TRBJ1-1; D call uncertain. This CDR3 spans 13 amino acids. The germline V and J ends were trimmed by 2 bases and 3 bases, with 7 bases remaining between them.

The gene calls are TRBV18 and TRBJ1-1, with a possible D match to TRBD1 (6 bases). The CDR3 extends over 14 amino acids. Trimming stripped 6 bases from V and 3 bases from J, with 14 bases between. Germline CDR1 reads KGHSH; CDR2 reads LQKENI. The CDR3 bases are TGTGCCAGCTCTACCCGAAGGGGGGACACTGAAGCTTTCTTT. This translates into CASSTRRGDTEAFF. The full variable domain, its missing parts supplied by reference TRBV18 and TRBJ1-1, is NAGVMQNPRHLVRRRGQEARLRCSPMKGHSHVYWYRQLPEEGLKFMVYLQKENIIDESGMPKERFSAEFPKEGPSILRIQQVVRGDSAAYFCASSTRRGDTEAFFGQGTRLTVV.

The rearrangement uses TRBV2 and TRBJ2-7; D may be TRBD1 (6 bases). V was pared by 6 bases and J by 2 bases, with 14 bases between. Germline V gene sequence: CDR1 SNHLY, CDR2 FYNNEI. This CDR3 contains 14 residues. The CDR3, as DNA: TGTGCCAGCAGGGGGGCATCGGCCCCCTACGAGCAGTACTTC. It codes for CASRGASAPYEQYF.

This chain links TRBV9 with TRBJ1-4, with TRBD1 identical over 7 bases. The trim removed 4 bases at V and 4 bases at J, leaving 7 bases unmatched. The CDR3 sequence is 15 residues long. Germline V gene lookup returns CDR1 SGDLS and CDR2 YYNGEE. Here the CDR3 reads CASSPTGADNEKLFF. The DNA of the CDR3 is TGTGCCAGCAGCCCTACAGGGGCCGATAATGAAAAACTGTTTTTT.

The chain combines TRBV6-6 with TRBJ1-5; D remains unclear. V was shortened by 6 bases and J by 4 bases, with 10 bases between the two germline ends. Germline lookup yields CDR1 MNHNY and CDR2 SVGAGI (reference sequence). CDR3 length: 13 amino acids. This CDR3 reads CASRTGGNQPQHF. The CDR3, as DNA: TGTGCCAGCAGGACGGGCGGAAATCAGCCCCAGCATTTT.

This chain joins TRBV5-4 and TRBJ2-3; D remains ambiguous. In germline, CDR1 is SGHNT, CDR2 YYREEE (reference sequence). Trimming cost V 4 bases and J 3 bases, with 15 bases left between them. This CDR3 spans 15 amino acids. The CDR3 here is CASSLPGYGTDTQYF. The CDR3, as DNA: TGTGCCAGCAGCCTCCCTGGGTATGGTACAGATACGCAGTATTTT.

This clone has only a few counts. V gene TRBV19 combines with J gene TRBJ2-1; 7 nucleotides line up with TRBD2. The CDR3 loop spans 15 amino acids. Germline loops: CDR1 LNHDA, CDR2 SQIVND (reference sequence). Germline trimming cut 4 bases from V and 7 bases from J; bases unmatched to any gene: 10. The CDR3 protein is CASSKGLAELNEQFF. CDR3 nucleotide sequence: TGTGCCAGTAGTAAGGGTCTAGCGGAGTTGAATGAGCAGTTCTTC.

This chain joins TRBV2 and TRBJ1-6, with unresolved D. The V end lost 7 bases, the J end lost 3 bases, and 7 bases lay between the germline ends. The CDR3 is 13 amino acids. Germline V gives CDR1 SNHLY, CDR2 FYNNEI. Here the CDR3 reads CASNPDYNSPLHF. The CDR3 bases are TGTGCCAGCAACCCAGACTATAATTCACCCCTCCACTTT.

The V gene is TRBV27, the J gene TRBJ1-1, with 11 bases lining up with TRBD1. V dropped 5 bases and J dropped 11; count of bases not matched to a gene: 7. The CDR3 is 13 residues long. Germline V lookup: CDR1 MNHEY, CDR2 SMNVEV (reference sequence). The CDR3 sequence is CASSARTGGHAFF. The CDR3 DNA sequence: TGTGCCAGCAGTGCCAGGACAGGGGGCCACGCTTTCTTT.

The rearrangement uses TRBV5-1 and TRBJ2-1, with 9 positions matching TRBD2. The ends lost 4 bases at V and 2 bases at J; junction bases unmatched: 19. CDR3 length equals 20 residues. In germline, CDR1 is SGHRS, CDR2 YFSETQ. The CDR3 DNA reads TGCGCCAGCAGCAAGAGGTCGCGCGGGGGGGCCCCAGGGACCTACAATGAGCAGTTCTTC. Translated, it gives CASSKRSRGGAPGTYNEQFF.

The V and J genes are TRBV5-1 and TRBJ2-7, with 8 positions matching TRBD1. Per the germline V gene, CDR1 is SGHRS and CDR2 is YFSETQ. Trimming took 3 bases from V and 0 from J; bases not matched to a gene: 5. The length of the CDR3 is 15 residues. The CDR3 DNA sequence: TGCGCCAGCAGCTGGGGGACAGGAAGCTCCTACGAGCAGTACTTC. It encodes CASSWGTGSSYEQYF.

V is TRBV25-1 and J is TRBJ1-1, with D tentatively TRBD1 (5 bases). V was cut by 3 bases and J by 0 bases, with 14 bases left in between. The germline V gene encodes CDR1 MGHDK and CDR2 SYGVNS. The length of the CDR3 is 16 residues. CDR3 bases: TGTGCCAGCAGTGACCAAGTCGGACACCTGAACACTGAAGCTTTCTTT. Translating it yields CASSDQVGHLNTEAFF.

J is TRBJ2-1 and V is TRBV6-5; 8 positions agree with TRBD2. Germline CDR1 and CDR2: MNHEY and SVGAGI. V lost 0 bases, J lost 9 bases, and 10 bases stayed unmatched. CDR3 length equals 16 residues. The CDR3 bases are TGTGCCAGCAGTTACTCGGTTAGCGGGAAGGTGGGTGAGCAGTTCTTC. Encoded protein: CASSYSVSGKVGEQFF.

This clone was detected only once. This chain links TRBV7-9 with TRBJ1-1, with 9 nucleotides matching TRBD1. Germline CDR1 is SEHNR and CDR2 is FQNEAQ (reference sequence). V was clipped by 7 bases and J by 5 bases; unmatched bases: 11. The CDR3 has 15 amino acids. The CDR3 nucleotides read TGTGCCAGCATAACGACAGGGGGTCGAAGGACTGAAGCTTTCTTT. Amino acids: CASITTGGRRTEAFF.

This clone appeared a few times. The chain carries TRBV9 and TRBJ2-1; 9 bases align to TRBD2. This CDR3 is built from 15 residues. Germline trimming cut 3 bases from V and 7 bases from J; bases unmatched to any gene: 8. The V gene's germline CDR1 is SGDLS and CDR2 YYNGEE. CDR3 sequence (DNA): TGTGCCAGCAGCGAATCGAGCGGGGGGACGAATGAGCAGTTCTTC. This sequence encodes CASSESSGGTNEQFF. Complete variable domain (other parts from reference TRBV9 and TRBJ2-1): DSGVTQTPKHLITATGQRVTLRCSPRSGDLSVYWYQQSLDQGLQFLIQYYNGEERAKGNILERFSAQQFPDLHSELNLSSLELGDSALYFCASSESSGGTNEQFFGPGTRLTVL.

The CDR3: CASSLLAATGELFF. CDR3 DNA: TGTGCCAGCAGCTTACTAGCGGCTACCGGGGAGCTGTTTTTT. The chain has TRBV7-8 and TRBJ2-2; 7 nucleotides line up with TRBD2. The germline V gene has CDR1 SGHVS and CDR2 FQNEAQ. This CDR3 is built from 14 residues. Losses at the gene ends were 2 bases for V and 5 bases for J; bases not matched to a gene: 2.

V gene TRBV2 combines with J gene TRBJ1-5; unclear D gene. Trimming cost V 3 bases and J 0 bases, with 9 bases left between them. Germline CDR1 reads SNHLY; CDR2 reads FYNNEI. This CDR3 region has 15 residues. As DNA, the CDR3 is TGTGCCAGCAGTGAGGGAGGAAATAGCAATCAGCCCCAGCATTTT. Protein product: CASSEGGNSNQPQHF.

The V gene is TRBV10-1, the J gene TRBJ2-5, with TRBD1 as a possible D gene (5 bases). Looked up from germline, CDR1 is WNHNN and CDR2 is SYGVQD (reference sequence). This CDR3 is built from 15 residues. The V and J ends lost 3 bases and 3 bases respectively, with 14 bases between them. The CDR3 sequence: CASSESGQKEETQYF. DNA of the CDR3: TGCGCCAGCAGTGAATCAGGGCAGAAGGAAGAGACCCAGTACTTC.

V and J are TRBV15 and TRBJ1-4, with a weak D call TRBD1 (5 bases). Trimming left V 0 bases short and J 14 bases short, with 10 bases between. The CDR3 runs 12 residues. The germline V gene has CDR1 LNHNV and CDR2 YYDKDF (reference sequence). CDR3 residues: CATSRDVGDLFF. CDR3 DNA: TGTGCCACCAGCAGAGATGTGGGGGACCTGTTTTTT. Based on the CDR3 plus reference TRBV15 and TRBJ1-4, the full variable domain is DAMVIQNPRYQVTQFGKPVTLSCSQTLNHNVMYWYQQKSSQAPKLLFHYYDKDFNNEADTPDNFQSRRPNTSFCFLDIRSPGLGDTAMYLCATSRDVGDLFFGSGTQLSVL.